One sample yielded the 10 T cell receptor beta chains listed below, sequenced in a study of T cell responses to AZD1222 COVID-19 vaccine. Clones were sequenced by immunoSEQ multiplex PCR, and TCRdb holds only the in-frame ones, with some missing. The repertoire includes just under 95,000 clones, roughly 88% of them detected once, and 10% to 15% sits in the top ten. This specimen consisted of peripheral blood, obtained on day 0 of AZD1222 vaccination. These receptors were obtained from an adult in good health.

The J gene is TRBJ2-3, the V gene TRBV5-1; 8 bases align to TRBD2. CDR1 SGHRS and CDR2 YFSETQ come from the germline V gene. There are 16 residues in the CDR3. V gave up 0 bases and J gave up 1 base; unmatched junction bases: 4. CDR3 sequence: CASSLVGRGGTDTQYF. CDR3 nucleotides: TGCGCCAGCAGCTTGGTCGGGAGGGGAGGCACAGATACGCAGTATTTT.

This chain links TRBV5-1 with TRBJ2-3, with 12 bases lining up with TRBD2. The CDR3 spans 16 residues. V shed 4 bases and J 2 bases; nucleotides not matched to a gene: 5. Germline CDR1 is SGHRS and CDR2 is YFSETQ. Here the CDR3 DNA reads TGCGCCAGCAGCGACGGACTAGCGGGGCCCACAGATACGCAGTATTTT. It yields the protein CASSDGLAGPTDTQYF.

This chain joins TRBV5-4 and TRBJ2-2, with D tentatively TRBD2 (6 bases). Trimming removed 6 bases from V and 0 bases from J, with 9 bases in between. CDR1 is SGHNT and CDR2 is YYREEE in the germline V gene (reference sequence). CDR3 length equals 14 residues. CDR3 coding DNA: TGTGCCAGCAACGGGGGACCGAACACCGGGGAGCTGTTTTTT. The encoded protein is CASNGGPNTGELFF.

The chain combines TRBV13 with TRBJ2-1; 7 bases are a match to TRBD2. J was trimmed by 5 bases and V by 1 base; bases with no gene match: 5. Germline CDR1 reads PRHDT; CDR2 reads FYEKMQ (reference sequence). CDR3 length equals 15 residues. The CDR3 region is CASSLVQGGHNEQFF. The CDR3 bases are TGTGCCAGCAGCTTAGTCCAGGGAGGGCACAATGAGCAGTTCTTC.

The chain joins TRBV28 to TRBJ2-2; 7 bases align to TRBD1. Looked up from germline, CDR1 is MDHEN and CDR2 is SYDVKM. J was trimmed by 6 bases and V by 3 bases; bases with no gene match: 4. This CDR3 has 14 amino acids. Here the CDR3 DNA reads TGTGCCAGCAGTTTGACAGGGTCAGCCGGGGAGCTGTTTTTT. It yields the protein CASSLTGSAGELFF.

The gene calls are TRBV7-2 and TRBJ2-5; TRBD2 agrees at 11 bases. The V gene's germline CDR1 is SGHTA and CDR2 FQGNSA. The CDR3 is 15 residues long. V lost 5 bases and J lost 2; bases outside the gene matches: 4. The CDR3 region has the DNA TGTGCCAGCAGCGGCACTAGCGGGGGACAAGAGACCCAGTACTTC. This encodes CASSGTSGGQETQYF. Drawing the rest from reference TRBV7-2 and TRBJ2-5, the complete variable domain is GAGVSQSPSNKVTEKGKDVELRCDPISGHTALYWYRQSLGQGLEFLIYFQGNSAPDKSGLPSDRFSAERTGGSVSTLTIQRTQQEDSAVYLCASSGTSGGQETQYFGPGTRLLVL.

This clone was seen just once. This rearrangement joins TRBV5-4 to TRBJ1-4; 9 bases line up with TRBD1. CDR1 and CDR2 (germline): SGHNT, YYREEE (reference sequence). With V trimmed by 4 bases and J by 0 bases, 10 bases remained unmatched. The CDR3 is 18 residues long. DNA for the CDR3: TGTGCCAGCAGCCCGGTCCCGGGACAGGGTTCAACTAATGAAAAACTGTTTTTT. Translated: CASSPVPGQGSTNEKLFF.

V usage is TRBV5-1 and J usage is TRBJ2-5; the match to TRBD2 covers 7 bases. The V and J ends lost 0 bases and 7 bases, in that order; junction bases with no gene match: 6. Looked up from germline, CDR1 is SGHRS and CDR2 is YFSETQ. The CDR3 consists of 14 residues. The CDR3 region has the DNA TGCGCCAGCAGCTTGGGGACTAGGTTGGGGACCCAGTACTTC. Translated, it gives CASSLGTRLGTQYF.

The chain uses TRBV5-5 and TRBJ1-2, with D hard to call. Germline V lookup: CDR1 SGHKS, CDR2 YYEKEE (reference sequence). V was clipped by 4 bases and J by 8 bases, with 12 bases between them. This CDR3 is built from 12 residues. The CDR3 loop is CASSQTAGGYTF. DNA of the CDR3: TGTGCCAGCAGCCAGACTGCGGGGGGCTACACCTTC. The whole variable domain, remainder taken from reference TRBV5-5 and TRBJ1-2, is DAGVTQSPTHLIKTRGQQVTLRCSPISGHKSVSWYQQVLGQGPQFIFQYYEKEERGRGNFPDRFSARQFPNYSSELNVNALLLGDSALYLCASSQTAGGYTFGSGTRLTVV.

The V and J genes are TRBV13 and TRBJ2-3; 8 bases fit TRBD2. The J segment lost 6 bases and the V segment lost 3 bases, leaving 5 bases of the junction unmatched. In germline, CDR1 is PRHDT, CDR2 FYEKMQ (reference sequence). The CDR3 extends over 14 amino acids. The CDR3 bases are TGTGCCAGCAGCTTGGGACTAGGGACCGATACGCAGTATTTT. Its translation is CASSLGLGTDTQYF.